Below are 26 T cell receptor beta chains sequenced from a single sample in a study of CXCR3-negative and CXCR3-positive naive CD8 T cells. Preparation of TRB cDNA libraries relied on 5' RACE carrying UMI labels. Each CDR3 protein gets one entry in TCRdb, which reprocessed the 5' RACE reads and gives no DNA. This sample lists approximately 40,000 distinct CDR3 sequences; its ten largest clones have about 14%. Sequenced material: memory CD8+ T cells from blood. Every receptor here comes from a human donor in good health. Some clones in this sample may be carry-over from other donors' samples.

The chain carries TRBV6-6 and TRBJ2-7; lacking DNA, the TRBD2 call made by TCRdb goes unchecked. The CDR3 has 16 residues. CDR1 is MNHNY, CDR2 SVGAGI, per germline (reference sequence). This CDR3 reads CASSLLAGGFTYEQYF.

This chain connects TRBV25-1 to TRBJ1-1. In germline, CDR1 is MGHDK, CDR2 SYGVNS. The CDR3 is 13 residues long. This chain's CDR3 is CASSYQVNTEAFF.

This chain links TRBV27 with TRBJ1-3; the D call of TRBD1 rests on TCRdb alone, since no DNA is present to check it. CDR1 and CDR2 from the germline V gene are MNHEY and SMNVEV (reference sequence). There are 14 residues in the CDR3. CDR3 region: CASSLGRPGNTIYF.

This sequence joins TRBV9 and TRBJ1-1; the TRBD1 assignment by TCRdb is unverifiable without DNA. CDR3 length: 14 amino acids. The germline V gene has CDR1 SGDLS and CDR2 YYNGEE. The CDR3 loop is CASSVGTGGVEAFF.

The CDR3 reads CSVVGGNEQFF. The chain joins TRBV29-1 to TRBJ2-1. The CDR3 spans 11 residues. CDR1 is SQVTM and CDR2 is ANQGSEA in the germline V gene.

The CDR3 loop is CASSTHREQETQYF. The chain has TRBV12-3 or TRBV12-4 and TRBJ2-5; TCRdb picks TRBD1, but there is no DNA to check that call. CDR3 size: 14 residues.

The chain combines TRBV7-9 with TRBJ2-5; TCRdb lists TRBD2, though no DNA is available to test this call. Per the germline V gene, CDR1 is SEHNR and CDR2 is FQNEAQ (reference sequence). The CDR3 runs to 16 residues. The CDR3 sequence: CASSRTSGGAQETQYF. Filled out from reference TRBV7-9 and TRBJ2-5, the complete variable domain reads DTGVSQNPRHKITKRGQNVTFRCDPISEHNRLYWYRQTLGQGPEFLTYFQNEAQLEKSRLLSDRFSAERPKGSFSTLEIQRTEQGDSAMYLCASSRTSGGAQETQYFGPGTRLLVL.

The gene calls are TRBV11-2 and TRBJ2-1; the TCRdb D gene call, TRBD1, has no DNA to confirm it. There are 15 residues in the CDR3. In germline, CDR1 is SGHAT, CDR2 FQNNGV. CDR3 loop: CASSSRTGGVNEQFF.

CDR3 region: CASSELPSGGNTGELFF. V and J are TRBV2 and TRBJ2-2; TCRdb reports TRBD1, a call that lacks DNA to check it against. Germline V lookup: CDR1 SNHLY, CDR2 FYNNEI. The CDR3 covers 17 residues.

The J gene is TRBJ2-2, the V gene TRBV28; TCRdb indicates TRBD1, and absent DNA this call remains unverified. The CDR3 consists of 15 residues. Germline CDR1 and CDR2: MDHEN and SYDVKM. The CDR3 protein is CASSTWTLNTGELFF.

The chain has TRBV7-6 and TRBJ2-1; TCRdb returns TRBD2, unconfirmable since there is no DNA. The V gene's germline CDR1 is SGHVS and CDR2 FNYEAQ. The length of the CDR3 is 15 residues. The CDR3 spells CASSPGLAGHNEQFF. The full variable domain, in which reference TRBV7-6 and TRBJ2-1 provide the parts outside the CDR3, is GAGVSQSPRYKVTKRGQDVALRCDPISGHVSLYWYRQALGQGPEFLTYFNYEAQQDKSGLPNDRFSAERPEGSISTLTIQRTEQRDSAMYRCASSPGLAGHNEQFFGPGTRLTVL.

V is TRBV29-1 and J is TRBJ2-1; TCRdb returns TRBD1, unconfirmable since there is no DNA. This CDR3 spans 13 amino acids. Germline CDR1 and CDR2: SQVTM and ANQGSEA. The CDR3 reads CSVGQGKYNEQFF.

This sequence joins TRBV6-2 or TRBV6-3 and TRBJ2-1. The CDR3 is made up of 13 amino acids. Germline CDR1 MNHEY, CDR2 SVGEGT. The CDR3 here is CASSYSATCEQFF.

The chain uses TRBV20-1 and TRBJ1-2; the TCRdb D gene call, TRBD1, has no DNA to confirm it. The V gene's germline CDR1 is DFQATT and CDR2 SNEGSKA (reference sequence). The CDR3 extends over 14 amino acids. The CDR3 region is CSANAGDLNYGYTF.

The chain uses TRBV6-2 or TRBV6-3 and TRBJ2-2; checking the TCRdb D call of TRBD1 is not possible without DNA. This CDR3 is built from 14 residues. The germline V gene has CDR1 MNHEY and CDR2 SVGEGT. The CDR3: CASSQGVDTGELFF.

The chain combines TRBV6-5 with TRBJ2-7; TCRdb selects TRBD2, and the lack of DNA leaves this call unchecked. This CDR3 spans 15 amino acids. CDR1 is MNHEY and CDR2 is SVGAGI in the germline V gene. CDR3: CASSPSLRGSGEQYF.

The chain employs TRBV28 and TRBJ2-2; TCRdb indicates TRBD1, and absent DNA this call remains unverified. This CDR3 has 14 residues. CDR1 is MDHEN, CDR2 SYDVKM, per germline. The CDR3 sequence is CASSPLKNTGELFF.

The chain uses TRBV5-1 and TRBJ2-3; lacking DNA, the TRBD1 call made by TCRdb goes unchecked. CDR1 and CDR2 (germline): SGHRS, YFSETQ. The CDR3 is made up of 14 amino acids. CDR3 in amino acids: CASSSGARTDTQYF.

V and J are TRBV6-2 or TRBV6-3 and TRBJ2-7. Germline V lookup: CDR1 MNHEY, CDR2 SVGEGT. The CDR3 loop spans 13 amino acids. This CDR3 reads CASSSSSSYEQYF.

J is TRBJ2-3 and V is TRBV29-1; TCRdb's D call of TRBD1 is untestable without DNA. This CDR3 spans 14 amino acids. Germline CDR1 reads SQVTM; CDR2 reads ANQGSEA. CDR3 in amino acids: CSVEESTGTDTQYF.

The rearrangement uses TRBV7-6 and TRBJ2-5; as DNA is missing, the TRBD2 call by TCRdb cannot be tested. CDR1 is SGHVS, CDR2 FNYEAQ, per germline. This CDR3 contains 19 residues. CDR3 region: CASSARSTRYTLFQETQYF.

This chain connects TRBV7-9 to TRBJ2-5; checking the TCRdb D call of TRBD1 is not possible without DNA. The CDR3 contains 14 residues. Germline V gene lookup returns CDR1 SEHNR and CDR2 FQNEAQ (reference sequence). Here the CDR3 reads CASSSLDSGETQYF.

The chain employs TRBV29-1 and TRBJ2-1; TCRdb returns TRBD1, unconfirmable since there is no DNA. Germline V gene lookup returns CDR1 SQVTM and CDR2 ANQGSEA. This CDR3 region has 13 residues. This CDR3 is CSAATGLGNERFF.

V gene TRBV3-1 combines with J gene TRBJ2-7. CDR3 length: 13 amino acids. In germline, CDR1 is LGHDT, CDR2 YNNKEL (reference sequence). CDR3 sequence: CASSGQGPYEQYF.

J is TRBJ1-5 and V is TRBV6-2 or TRBV6-3. Germline loops: CDR1 MNHEY, CDR2 SVGEGT. This CDR3 contains 14 residues. The CDR3 region is CASSYSEAGQPQHF.

The chain combines TRBV5-6 with TRBJ2-7. The CDR3 totals 14 residues. Per germline, CDR1 SGHDT and CDR2 YYEEEE. The CDR3 is CASSLVGDSYEQYF. Drawing the rest from reference TRBV5-6 and TRBJ2-7, the complete variable domain is DAGVTQSPTHLIKTRGQQVTLRCSPKSGHDTVSWYQQALGQGPQFIFQYYEEEERQRGNFPDRFSGHQFPNYSSELNVNALLLGDSALYLCASSLVGDSYEQYFGPGTRLTVT.